This passage covers 16 T cell receptor beta chains from one sample sequenced in a study of blood T cell repertoires in COVID-19. Here immunoSEQ multiplex PCR was the method, and the copy in TCRdb shows in-frame clones only, minus some. The sample consists of almost 55,000 clones, 80% to 90% of them appearing once. Material: peripheral blood. Receptor source: a man aged 50 to 59 with acute or convalescent COVID-19.

V gene TRBV4-1 combines with J gene TRBJ1-1, with D maybe TRBD1 (5 bases). Trimming took 1 base from V and 1 from J, leaving 10 bases between them. Germline V lookup: CDR1 MGHRA, CDR2 YSYEKL. CDR3 length: 15 amino acids. The CDR3 DNA reads as TGCGCCAGCAGCCAAGGGGGGGTCGGGAACACTGAAGCTTTCTTT. Translated, it gives CASSQGGVGNTEAFF.

The CDR3 is CASSPASGSYNSYEQYF. The CDR3 DNA reads TGTGCCAGCTCACCCGCTAGCGGGAGTTACAACTCCTACGAGCAGTACTTC. V gene TRBV18 combines with J gene TRBJ2-7; 10 positions match TRBD2. CDR1 is KGHSH, CDR2 LQKENI, per germline. CDR3 length: 17 residues. The ends lost 3 bases at V and 0 bases at J; junction bases unmatched: 8.

The rearrangement uses TRBV27 and TRBJ2-3; D is uncertain. V lost 7 bases and J lost 2, with 10 bases in between. Germline V CDR1 and CDR2: MNHEY, SMNVEV (reference sequence). The CDR3 is 13 amino acids. CDR3 protein: CASKIYSTDTQYF. For the CDR3, the DNA is TGTGCCAGCAAAATTTACTCCACAGATACGCAGTATTTT.

This clone appeared once. This chain links TRBV6-6 with TRBJ2-3; D might be TRBD2 (6 bases). The CDR3 consists of 12 residues. Deletions cut 10 bases from V and 0 bases from J, with 8 bases between. CDR1 is MNHNY and CDR2 is SVGAGI in the germline V gene (reference sequence). CDR3 DNA: TGTGCCACCGGGGGTAGCACAGATACGCAGTATTTT. This encodes CATGGSTDTQYF.

CDR3 in amino acids: CASSLGTGAYEQYF. DNA of the CDR3: TGTGCCAGCAGCTTGGGGACAGGGGCCTACGAGCAGTACTTC. The chain links TRBV5-4 to TRBJ2-7; 9 positions agree with TRBD1. V dropped 0 bases and J dropped 2; count of bases not matched to a gene: 0. This CDR3 contains 14 residues. CDR1 is SGHNT, CDR2 YYREEE, per germline (reference sequence).

The chain recombines TRBV15 with TRBJ2-7; D possibly corresponds to TRBD2 (5 bases). V was trimmed by 8 bases and J by 4 bases, leaving 15 bases between them. This CDR3 is built from 13 residues. The V gene's germline CDR1 is LNHNV and CDR2 YYDKDF (reference sequence). Written as DNA, the CDR3 is TGTGCCACCGCAACCGGGGTTGGTTACGAGCAGTACTTC. Its translation: CATATGVGYEQYF.

On this clone: At the DNA level, this CDR3 is encoded by other sequences in the same sample as well. This chain uses TRBV6-5 with TRBJ2-5; 7 bases map to TRBD2. Germline lookup yields CDR1 MNHEY and CDR2 SVGAGI. Trimming removed 8 bases from V and 5 bases from J; junction bases left unmatched: 2. This CDR3 spans 11 amino acids. The CDR3 nucleotides are TGTGCCAGCGGGAGGGTTGAGACCCAGTACTTC. This codes for CASGRVETQYF.

The chain carries TRBV6-6 and TRBJ2-7; D unclear. V lost 8 bases and J lost 0, with 11 bases in between. CDR1 is MNHNY and CDR2 is SVGAGI in the germline V gene (reference sequence). This CDR3 region has 13 residues. The CDR3 here is CASAASNSYEQYF. The CDR3 DNA follows: TGTGCCAGCGCCGCGTCGAACTCCTACGAGCAGTACTTC.

This clone was observed a single time. The chain uses TRBV4-1 and TRBJ2-7; TRBD1 matches 9 bases. The CDR3 is made up of 15 amino acids. Germline CDR1 reads MGHRA; CDR2 reads YSYEKL. J lost 3 bases, V lost 4 bases, and 7 bases had no gene match. The chain's CDR3 is CASSPAGTGIYEQYF. The CDR3 DNA follows: TGCGCCAGCAGCCCCGCCGGGACAGGGATCTACGAGCAGTACTTC.

This clone was picked up a small number of times. The chain is built from TRBV2 and TRBJ2-5, with 10 bases fitting TRBD2. CDR3 size: 16 residues. Unmatched junction bases numbered 5, after V lost 0 bases and J lost 4 bases. Germline V gives CDR1 SNHLY, CDR2 FYNNEI. CDR3 DNA sequence: TGTGCCAGCAGTGAAGCGCTAGCGGGGGTAGGAGAGACCCAGTACTTC. It codes for CASSEALAGVGETQYF.

V usage is TRBV5-4 and J usage is TRBJ1-2, with TRBD1 matching 12 bases. Germline values: CDR1 SGHNT, CDR2 YYREEE (reference sequence). The CDR3 loop spans 15 amino acids. V was clipped by 4 bases and J by 6 bases; unmatched bases: 7. This chain's CDR3 is CASSPGQGATHGYTF. In nucleotides, the CDR3 is TGTGCCAGCAGCCCGGGACAGGGGGCGACTCATGGCTACACCTTC. Using reference TRBV5-4 and TRBJ1-2 for the parts outside the CDR3, the full variable domain is ETGVTQSPTHLIKTRGQQVTLRCSSQSGHNTVSWYQQALGQGPQFIFQYYREEENGRGNFPPRFSGLQFPNYSSELNVNALELDDSALYLCASSPGQGATHGYTFGSGTRLTVV.

The chain joins TRBV27 to TRBJ2-1, with 9 positions matching TRBD1. This CDR3 has 14 amino acids. CDR1 MNHEY and CDR2 SMNVEV come from the germline V gene (reference sequence). J gave up 9 bases and V 5 bases, and 8 bases lay outside the gene matches. CDR3 nucleotide sequence: TGTGCCAGCAGTACCCGCACAGGGGGCCCTGAGCAGTTCTTC. Protein product: CASSTRTGGPEQFF.

This chain connects TRBV9 to TRBJ1-1; 8 nucleotides align to TRBD1. Germline CDR1 and CDR2: SGDLS and YYNGEE. The V segment lost 4 bases and the J segment 3 bases; nucleotides outside the gene matches: 5. The CDR3 contains 14 residues. Written as DNA, the CDR3 is TGTGCCAGCAGCCTCAAGGACAGGGACACTGAAGCTTTCTTT. Amino acid sequence: CASSLKDRDTEAFF.

The gene calls are TRBV30 and TRBJ1-6, with 10 bases lining up with TRBD1. The ends lost 0 bases at V and 2 bases at J; junction bases unmatched: 7. Germline CDR1 and CDR2: GTSNPN and SVGIG (reference sequence). This CDR3 is built from 18 residues. CDR3 amino acids: CAWSVGTGDSPYNSPLHF. The CDR3 DNA reads as TGTGCCTGGAGTGTAGGGACAGGGGATTCGCCCTATAATTCACCCCTCCACTTT.

The chain recombines TRBV27 with TRBJ1-4; TRBD1 agrees at 7 bases. The germline V gene has CDR1 MNHEY and CDR2 SMNVEV (reference sequence). The ends lost 6 bases at V and 4 bases at J; junction bases unmatched: 8. There are 15 residues in the CDR3. CDR3 coding DNA: TGTGCCAGCAGCCTCAGGGGGACCATTAATGAAAAACTGTTTTTT. Protein product: CASSLRGTINEKLFF.

This chain links TRBV5-1 with TRBJ2-1; tentative D call: TRBD1 (7 bases). This CDR3 spans 15 amino acids. The germline gives CDR1 SGHRS, CDR2 YFSETQ. Trimming took off 4 bases at V and 6 bases at J, with 17 bases between the two ends. The CDR3 region has the DNA TGCGCCAGCAGCCGGGGGTCGGGACAGATCAATGAGCAGTTCTTC. It translates to CASSRGSGQINEQFF.